Listed below are T cell receptor beta chains from one sample, sequenced in a study of CD8+CD57+ T cells in acquired aplastic anemia. One entry per CDR3 protein results from TCRdb running MiXCR on the reads. The sample lists hundreds of thousands of distinct CDR3 sequences, 55% to 75% seen once, with 3.5% to 4.5% in the top ten. Sequences were obtained from sorted CD4+, CD8+, or CD8+CD57+ T cells (not recorded which) from PBMCs. The source of these receptors is a human donor in good health, serving as a control. Both conserved end residues are part of each CDR3. D genes are given only for firm matches. Clone size is given for some rows only: seen once, a few or many times, or a class if the clone is expanded.

-,-,15,TRBV7-3,TRBJ1-5,TGTGCCAGCAGCTTAACGGACACCAGCACCTACGAGCAGCATTTT,CASSLTDTSTYEQHF
many,TRBD1,14,TRBV6-1,TRBJ2-5,TGTGCCAGCAGTGAACGGGCAGGGGGAGAGACCCAGTACTTC,CASSERAGGETQYF
-,-,13,TRBV7-2,TRBJ1-3,TGTGCCAGCCACGGAGGCTCTGGAAAGACCCTATACTTC,CASHGGSGKTLYF
-,TRBD1,16,TRBV7-9,TRBJ1-6,TGTGCCAGCAGCCTATCTGGACAGGGAAGTAGTTCACCCCTCCACTTT,CASSLSGQGSSSPLHF
many,-,16,TRBV7-8,TRBJ1-2,TGTGCCAGCAGCTTATATTGGCAGGGAGATAACTATGGCTACACCTTC,CASSLYWQGDNYGYTF
-,-,12,TRBV11-2,TRBJ1-5,TGTGCCAGCAGCTACCTAGACAGACCCCAGCATTTT,CASSYLDRPQHF
-,-,13,TRBV15,TRBJ1-1,TGTGCCACCAGCATAAGGAGGACCGGGGAGGCTTTCTTT,CATSIRRTGEAFF
-,-,14,TRBV5-8,TRBJ1-2,TGTGCCAGCAGCCTTGACAGTCTTAACTATGGCTACACCTTC,CASSLDSLNYGYTF
-,-,14,TRBV3-1,TRBJ1-1,TGTGCCAGCAGCCCGCCCGAAATGAACACTGAAGCTTTCTTT,CASSPPEMNTEAFF
few,-,15,TRBV18,TRBJ2-2,TGTGCCAGCTCACCCCGGGAGACGAACACCGGGGAGCTGTTTTTT,CASSPRETNTGELFF
many,-,11,TRBV7-2,TRBJ2-3,TGTGCCAGCAGCCCCTGGGACACGCAGTATTTT,CASSPWDTQYF
-,-,14,TRBV7-9,TRBJ2-3,TGTGCCAGCAGCTTAGCACAGGGAGAAGAAAAACTGTATTTT,CASSLAQGEEKLYF
many,-,13,TRBV4-3,TRBJ1-1,TGCGCCAGCAGCCAAATGGCGAACACTGAAGCTTTCTTT,CASSQMANTEAFF
-,-,16,TRBV7-2,TRBJ1-6,TGTGCCAGCAGCCTAAGGGCGAGGGGACACAAGTATCCCCTCCACTTT,CASSLRARGHKYPLHF
-,TRBD1,16,TRBV11-1,TRBJ1-6,TGTGCCAGCAGCCCAGGACAGGGGGAAGGTAATTCACCCCTCCACTTT,CASSPGQGEGNSPLHF
few,-,19,TRBV4-1,TRBJ1-1,TGCGCCAGCAGCCTCGGAGGAGCCCTCCTGAACGTTATGAACACTGAAGCTTTCTTT,CASSLGGALLNVMNTEAFF
-,-,15,TRBV5-1,TRBJ2-2,TGCGCCAGCAGGGAGACAGTGGATTTTGGCGGGGAGCTGTTTTTT,CASRETVDFGGELFF
many,-,10,TRBV29-1,TRBJ2-1,TGCAGCGTTGAAGTTGAATTGCAGTTCTTC,CSVEVELQFF
-,-,14,TRBV9,TRBJ2-1,TGTGCCAGCAGCGTAGGCGAGGCCTACAATGAGAAACTCTTC,CASSVGEAYNEKLF
-,TRBD1,15,TRBV9,TRBJ1-6,TGTGCCAGCAGCGTCGAGGGGACAGGGTCTTCACCCCTCCACTTT,CASSVEGTGSSPLHF
-,TRBD2,12,TRBV7-2,TRBJ2-1,TGTGCCAGCGGGACTAGCGGTCCTGAGCAGTTCTTC,CASGTSGPEQFF
-,-,13,TRBV9,TRBJ1-1,TGTGCCAGCACCGCCCTGGAGGGCGGAAAAGACTTCTTT,CASTALEGGKDFF
-,-,15,TRBV7-8,TRBJ1-1,TGTGCCAGCAGTGAAGAAGCTAGGGTAGCTTATGAAGTTTTCTTT,CASSEEARVAYEVFF
few,-,15,TRBV7-9,TRBJ2-1,TGTACCAGCAGCTTACGGGGGGCGGACGACAATGAGCAGTTCTTC,CTSSLRGADDNEQFF
many,-,14,TRBV20-1,TRBJ1-5,TGCAGTGCTCAAAAGGCAGGGAGGGATCAGCCCCAGCATTTT,CSAQKAGRDQPQHF
-,TRBD1,13,TRBV29-1,TRBJ1-1,TGCAGCGTGTCAGGGGGCAGGGCTACTGAAGCTTTCTTT,CSVSGGRATEAFF
few,TRBD1,15,TRBV2,TRBJ2-2,TGTGCCAGCAGGGAACAGGGGGGTATCACCGGGGAGCTGTTTTTT,CASREQGGITGELFF
-,-,12,TRBV5-1,TRBJ2-7,TGCGCCAGCAGCGAAGACACTGAAGCTTTGTACTTC,CASSEDTEALYF
-,-,13,TRBV3-1,TRBJ2-2,TGTGCCAGCAGCGGGACGCGAGGCGGGGAGCTGTTTTTT,CASSGTRGGELFF
many,-,16,TRBV5-6,TRBJ2-1,TGTGCCAGCAGCTTGAGTGAGGGAAGGTCCTACAATGAGCAGTTCTTC,CASSLSEGRSYNEQFF
-,-,9,TRBV20-1,TRBJ1-2,TGCAGTGCTAGATCAGGGAACACCTTC,CSARSGNTF
many,TRBD1,13,TRBV6-6,TRBJ1-1,TGTGCCAGCCAGACAGGGCTAACTACTGAAGCTTTCTTT,CASQTGLTTEAFF
-,-,17,TRBV11-2,TRBJ1-4,TGTGCCAGCAGCCGACTTAGGGGCAGGGGAGCGTACGAAAAACTGTTTTTT,CASSRLRGRGAYEKLFF